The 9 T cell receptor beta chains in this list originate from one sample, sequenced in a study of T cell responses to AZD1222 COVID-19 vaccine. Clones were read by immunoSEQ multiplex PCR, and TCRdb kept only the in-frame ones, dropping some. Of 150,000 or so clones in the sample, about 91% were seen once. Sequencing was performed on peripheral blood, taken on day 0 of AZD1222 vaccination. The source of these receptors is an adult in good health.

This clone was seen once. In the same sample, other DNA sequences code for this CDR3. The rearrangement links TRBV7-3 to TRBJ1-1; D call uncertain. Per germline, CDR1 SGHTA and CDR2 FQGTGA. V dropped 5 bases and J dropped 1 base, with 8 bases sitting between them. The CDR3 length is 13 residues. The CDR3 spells CASSPGPNTEAFF. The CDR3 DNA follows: TGTGCCAGCAGCCCTGGGCCGAACACTGAAGCTTTCTTT.

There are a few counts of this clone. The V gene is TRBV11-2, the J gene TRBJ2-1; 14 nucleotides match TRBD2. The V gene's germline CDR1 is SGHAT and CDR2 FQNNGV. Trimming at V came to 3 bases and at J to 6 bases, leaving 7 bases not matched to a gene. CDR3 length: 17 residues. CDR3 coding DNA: TGTGCCAGCAGCTTTACGGGACTAGCGGGGGTGTTCAATGAGCAGTTCTTC. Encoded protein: CASSFTGLAGVFNEQFF.

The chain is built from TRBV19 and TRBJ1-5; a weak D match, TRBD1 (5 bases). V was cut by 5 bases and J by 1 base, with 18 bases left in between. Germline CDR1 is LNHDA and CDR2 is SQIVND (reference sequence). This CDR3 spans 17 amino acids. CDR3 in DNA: TGTGCCAGTAGTGGACGGGAGGGGTCGTTAAGCAATCAGCCCCAGCATTTT. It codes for CASSGREGSLSNQPQHF. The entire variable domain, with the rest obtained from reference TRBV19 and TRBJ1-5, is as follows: DGGITQSPKYLFRKEGQNVTLSCEQNLNHDAMYWYRQDPGQGLRLIYYSQIVNDFQKGDIAEGYSVSREKKESFPLTVTSAQKNPTAFYLCASSGREGSLSNQPQHFGDGTRLSIL.

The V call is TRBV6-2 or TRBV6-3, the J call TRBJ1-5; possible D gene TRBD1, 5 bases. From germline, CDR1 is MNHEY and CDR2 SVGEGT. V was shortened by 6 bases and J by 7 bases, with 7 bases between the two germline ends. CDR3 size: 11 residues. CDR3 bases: TGTGCCAGCAGCGGGGGGCAGCCCCAGCATTTT. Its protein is CASSGGQPQHF.

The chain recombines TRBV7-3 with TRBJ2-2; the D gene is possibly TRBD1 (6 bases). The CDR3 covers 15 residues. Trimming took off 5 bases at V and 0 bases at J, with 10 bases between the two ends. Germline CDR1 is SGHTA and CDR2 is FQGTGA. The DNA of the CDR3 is TGTGCCAGCAGCCTACAGGGTTCGAACACCGGGGAGCTGTTTTTT. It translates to CASSLQGSNTGELFF.

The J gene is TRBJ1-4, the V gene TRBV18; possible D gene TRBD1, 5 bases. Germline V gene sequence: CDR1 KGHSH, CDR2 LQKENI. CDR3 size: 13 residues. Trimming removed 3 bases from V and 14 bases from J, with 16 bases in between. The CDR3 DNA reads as TGTGCCAGCTCACCTAGTCTGGAGGGGAAGCTGTTTTTT. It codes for CASSPSLEGKLFF. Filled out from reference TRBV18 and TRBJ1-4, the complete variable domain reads NAGVMQNPRHLVRRRGQEARLRCSPMKGHSHVYWYRQLPEEGLKFMVYLQKENIIDESGMPKERFSAEFPKEGPSILRIQQVVRGDSAAYFCASSPSLEGKLFFGSGTQLSVL.

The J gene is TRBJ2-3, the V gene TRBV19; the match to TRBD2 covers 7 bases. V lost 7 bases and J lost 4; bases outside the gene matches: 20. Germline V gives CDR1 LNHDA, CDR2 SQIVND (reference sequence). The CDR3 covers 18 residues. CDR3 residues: CASNEPLRRGTSADTQYF. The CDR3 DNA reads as TGTGCCAGTAATGAACCTCTTCGGCGGGGTACTAGCGCAGATACGCAGTATTTT.

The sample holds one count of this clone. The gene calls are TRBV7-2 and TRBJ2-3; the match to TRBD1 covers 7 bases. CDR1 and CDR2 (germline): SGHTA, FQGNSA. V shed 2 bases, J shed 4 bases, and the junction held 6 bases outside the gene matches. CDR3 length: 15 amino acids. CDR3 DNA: TGTGCCAGCAGCTTAAGGGGGCGAAGCGCAGATACGCAGTATTTT. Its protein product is CASSLRGRSADTQYF.

The CDR3 loop is CASSDPGGNYGYTF. The DNA for the CDR3 is TGTGCCAGCAGTGACCCGGGGGGAAACTATGGCTACACCTTC. The V gene is TRBV2, the J gene TRBJ1-2; possible D gene TRBD1, 5 bases. The germline V gene has CDR1 SNHLY and CDR2 FYNNEI. Trimming took off 3 bases at V and 2 bases at J, with 10 bases between the two ends. The CDR3 has 14 amino acids.